This T cell receptor (beta chain) was sequenced for a study of blood T cell repertoires in COVID-19 (dated by TCRdb to about 2020). Background for the entire study: Samples covering the acute and convalescent phases of COVID-19 were provided by collaborators in the United States, Italy and Spain. The material from the prospective study consisted of cDNA or gDNA derived from T cells, B-cell-depleted T cells, or PBMCs. Subjects who had been exposed to COVID-19, were actively infected with it, or had recovered from it provided the deeply sampled blood TCRbeta repertoires that made up the dataset. A freely available public database, intended as a resource for researchers studying the immune response to SARS-CoV-2, is where the repertoires were released. Samples came from the ongoing ImmuneRACE study (first 160 participants) plus 1,254 subjects from 6 global collaborators. The sample metadata nearly always contained a de-identified subject ID, COVID-19 status, age in years and sex. Where available, HLA class I and class II types were obtained from metadata supplied by the sample provider rather than from assay-based typing. Results and caveats for the whole study, not just this receptor: How much clinical and demographic metadata was included differed by source and by participant, and the metadata was provided uncurated.

Whole blood was collected in K2EDTA tubes by collaborating institutions according to the institutions' own protocols. For TCRbeta analysis, collaborators shipped samples in one of three forms: frozen whole blood, isolated PBMCs, or DNA extracted from either of those sample types. TCRbeta CDR3 regions were amplified from genomic DNA by means of the immunoSEQ Assay, a bias-controlled multiplex PCR. The study's own analysis went as follows. The number of nucleated cells in each sample was estimated by amplification of reference gene primers within the assay. To quantify the absolute abundance of each unique TCRbeta CDR3 rearrangement, sequence reads were collapsed and filtered. For each sample, productive Simpson clonality was calculated as the square root of Simpson's diversity index over productive rearrangements. The table was pulled from immuneACCESS by TCRdb, which kept in-frame rearrangements only. Such tables lose some clones; where checked, under half of the loss comes from unresolved V genes, and the rest has no known cause. For V, J and clone size, that table is used; D and trimming come from the DNA. This sample lists 50,000 to 70,000 clones; roughly nine tenths were detected once. The ten largest make up roughly 7.7% of the sample.

A note on this clone: Its antigen remains undetermined. Per-base quality was not reported, and no clone a single base away is much larger than it.

For CDR1 and CDR2, the germline V gene (reference sequence) lists GTSNPN and SVGIG. The CDR3, cysteine through phenylalanine, is 11 amino acids long. CDR3 DNA only is kept here, 33 bases in frame from base 1. V is cut by 8 bases and J by 3 bases, and the space between the germline ends is 10 bases. The chain couples TRBV30 to TRBJ1-1, with no confident D gene call. Sequenced input: peripheral blood. The sequence came from a woman in her sixties or seventies with active COVID-19. The CDR3: CAAAPDTEAFF. The nucleotide sequence is given as TGTGCCGCCGCCCCGGACACTGAAGCTTTCTTT.